Sequencing of this TCR beta chain was carried out in a study of cytomegalovirus exposure and HLA in healthy donors (dated by TCRdb to the late 2010s). Looking at the study overall: An earlier analysis of approximately 640 of the donors reported about 250 Gb of sequence data and more than 90 million unique TCR beta sequences from about 180 million T cells. The T cell repertoires of around 730 subjects were profiled by immunosequencing and related to cytomegalovirus serostatus. The study combined high-throughput TCR immunosequencing, statistical association of individual TCRs with disease status, and machine learning to predict cytomegalovirus infection status. The number of typed donors differed by locus: roughly 620-630 for A, B, C, DRB1 and DQB1; some 500 for DQA1; roughly 600 for DPA1; and about 470 for DPB1. Class I and class II HLA loci were covered by the typing at four-digit resolution. The aim of the study was to test whether cataloging public T cell receptors could identify signatures of past pathogen exposure. Along with the roughly 700-subject first cohort, a separate validation cohort of around 120 different subjects was used. Rather than drawing on any new phenotypic data, the later analysis identified candidate immune exposures from TCR beta sequences and the way those sequences occurred across donors. A later analysis re-examined previously published TCR beta repertoires from just over 650 donors and added high-resolution HLA genotyping to investigate patterns of TCR occurrence. Roughly 290 gigabases of sequencing data and roughly 80 million unique TCR sequences made up an early release that covered under 750 HLA-typed donors. Across around 400 genotyped donors of the cohort, an average of approximately 200,000 unique TCR beta nucleotide sequences per donor were sequenced, and around 19% of those sequences were non-productive. Every repertoire in the discovery cohort had been generated on one and the same sequencing platform. Because of strong linkage in the cohort, roughly five DR-DQ haplotypes were treated as single units for association and clustering. Donor age, sex, ethnicity and CMV serostatus were collected together with the repertoire data. A later genetic analysis took genome-wide SNP genotypes for about three fifths of the 666 donors and used that subset as a discovery cohort. Among the 398 genotyped donors, approximately 81% belonged to the genetic ancestry cluster associated with self-reported Caucasian donors. To decide whether each TCR beta V gene segment behaved as functional or pseudogenic, an earlier analysis of fewer than 750 of the donors relied on high-throughput TCR beta sequencing.

The cohort consisted of 600 to 750 healthy bone marrow donors. Cohort members were all nominally healthy when sampled, although unrecorded immune exposures were likely present. The donor tested CMV seropositive and was one of the 289 seropositive cohort members. Every donor gave a peripheral blood sample, and the peripheral blood mononuclear cells from that sample were used for TCR beta sequencing. The Qiagen DNeasy Blood Extraction Kit was used to extract genomic DNA from the blood cell samples. A remark on this clone: Its recognized antigen is unknown. No base qualities exist here, and no much larger clone lies one base off it.

Overall results and qualifications from the work: Strong co-occurrence of HLA alleles, especially DR and DQ, made assigning TCR associations to individual alleles difficult. Correlated functional status among segregating V segments might reflect linkage disequilibrium, but an unknown experimental factor could not be ruled out. Roughly uniform sequencing depth across donors was assumed in presence/absence analyses, although this assumption may not hold. According to a later analysis, parvovirus B19, influenza, CMV and Epstein-Barr virus appeared linked to several top co-occurrence clusters. In a later genetic analysis, a missense DCLRE1C variant was associated with V-gene and J-gene trimming of TCR beta chains, and the association was replicated in an independent cohort. Because some donors lacked HLA typing at each locus, the association tests relied only on the typed subset. In both the original and validation cohorts, the classifier was reported to diagnose cytomegalovirus status with high specificity and sensitivity. A few of the identified cytomegalovirus-associated TCR beta chains were confirmed in vitro to be specific for cytomegalovirus antigens. Specific HLA alleles were associated with 15,000 to 20,000 TCR beta sequences at a false discovery rate of 0.05 in a later analysis. Only TCR beta chains were sequenced in this cohort, and the absence of alpha or paired-chain data limited detectable features. Compared with the roughly 710-donor mean, donors in an Asian-associated ancestry cluster had fewer N-insertions in productive TCRs, according to a later genetic analysis. A further reported finding was that TCR beta sequences accurately predicted the HLA-A and HLA-B alleles for most subjects in the first cohort. Most TCR sequences were observed very rarely across donors, whereas some public TCRs were present in many individuals. For the cohort, immune exposure information was limited to CMV serostatus. The authors suggested that the approach could potentially be extended to other disease states and immunological phenotypes. In a later analysis, HLA-associated TCR beta chains showed more clonal expansion and lower generation probabilities than non-associated chains that were equally common. The sequencing pipeline was judged likely to have produced a cluster of highly shared sequence variants as a technical artifact. The study listed approximately 150 TCR beta chains as associated with cytomegalovirus. Most CMV-associated TCR beta chains appeared to be HLA-restricted in a later analysis, and the HLA associations seemed to be driven largely by CMV exposure. An earlier analysis of approximately 540 of the donors showed that most TCR beta V segments appeared in productive rearrangements either about 87% or about 30% of the time, which broadly matched IMGT annotations. A later analysis found that TCR association rates varied across HLA loci, with DRB1 alleles showing the most associated TCRs and HLA-C alleles the fewest. Because counts were too low, around 18 rarely observed V segments, including chromosome 9 orphons, were left out of the earlier analysis of roughly 600 of the donors.

The library was generated by the immunoSEQ multiplex PCR assay. For the multiplex PCR, a mixture combining 60 forward primers for TCR Vbeta segments and 13 reverse primers for TCR Jbeta segments was used. The CDR3 region of rearranged TCR beta genes was amplified from genomic DNA by a multiplex PCR assay. The Illumina HiSeq System was used to sequence the amplified TCR beta libraries as 87-base-pair reads. The paper's data handling went like this. A later analysis tallied 75 million to 85 million unique TCR beta chains across the 666 repertoires, and approximately 12 million of those chains were shared by two or more donors. A nearest-neighbor algorithm error-corrected the raw reads and collapsed the reads into unique sequences, merging closely related sequences to remove PCR and sequencing errors. CDR3 sequences were aligned to IMGT reference sequences to assign V, D and J gene segments. Each retained sequence needed at least a six-nucleotide match to both a V gene segment and a J gene segment. Rearrangements were classified as productive when the CDR3 lacked stop codons and remained in frame with V and J, and all other rearrangements were classified as non-productive. Following IMGT convention, CDR3 was defined as the stretch from the second conserved V-encoded cysteine to the conserved J-encoded phenylalanine. The earlier analysis of fewer than 700 of the donors excluded sequences that lacked an unambiguous match to a single V gene segment. In an earlier analysis of more than 500 of the donors, a V segment was called functional when productive rearrangements were above 56.7%, and segregating when the standard deviation between donors exceeded 5%. A statistical classification framework was built to diagnose cytomegalovirus status from the catalog of TCR beta chain sequences. In a later analysis, TCR nucleotide sequences were compared against IMGT/GENE-DB human TR gene sequences so that V and J genes could be assigned. Using the TCRdist pipeline, a later analysis assigned CDR3 sequences along with most-parsimonious VDJ recombination scenarios. In a later analysis, every TCR beta chain was defined by the combination of its CDR3 amino acid sequence and its V-gene family, and reads without a unique V-gene family were dropped. As a way to deal with suspected cross-contamination and a sequencing artifact, a later analysis dropped approximately 570 nucleotide sequences that were highly shared and had low generation probability. In a later analysis, a clonal expansion index for each public chain was calculated from normalized within-repertoire ranks of inferred template counts. A later analysis computed generation probabilities with a VDJ recombination model fitted to out-of-frame rearrangements, and checked the results against IGoR. A later analysis scored TCR-TCR, TCR-HLA and TCR-CMV co-occurrence with hypergeometric tests, applying a repertoire-size bias correction to TCR pairs. In a later analysis, false discovery rates were estimated by permuting HLA or CMV assignments 20 times. In a later analysis, co-occurring TCRs were grouped with DBSCAN, and TCRdist sequence similarity was added when clustering was performed within HLA-allele-positive subsets. Repertoires with fewer than 30,000 or more than 120,000 public chains were left out of co-occurrence clustering, as were five repertoires with anomalous nucleotide sharing. Held by TCRdb, this immuneACCESS table contains in-frame sequences only and omits some clones. Under half of the omission traces to an unresolved V gene where checked; the cause of the rest is unknown. Clone size and V and J calls were adopted from that table, with D and trimming inferred from the DNA. In this sample the table shows about 140,000 clones, roughly 80% of which occur a single time. The ten top clones hold about 8.1% of the sample.

This sequence originates from a woman between 50 and 59 years old in good health and CMV-seropositive. Sample: PBMCs.

This receptor carries the CDR3 CASSQAPRTGGSGYTF. The bases read TGCGCCAGCAGCCAAGCCCCCCGGACAGGGGGCTCTGGCTACACCTTC. The V and J segments used are TRBV4-1 and TRBJ1-2; TRBD1 aligns with 11 central bases. Inclusive of the bounding cysteine and phenylalanine, the CDR3 is 16 residues long. Only CDR3 DNA is held: 48 bases, read in frame from base 1. Ends trimmed: V by 1 base, J by 7 bases; bases unmatched to a gene: 8. The germline V gene supplies CDR1 MGHRA and CDR2 YSYEKL.